This T cell receptor (beta chain) stems from a study of PD-1 and CTLA-4 blockade in melanoma. TCRdb's copy holds only in-frame clones and misses some; the assay was immunoSEQ multiplex PCR. The table includes tens of thousands of clones, 70% to 90% detected once. Germline CDR1 is SQVTM and CDR2 is ANQGSEA. Trimming took 7 bases from V and 4 from J; bases not matched to a gene: 7. The CDR3 spans 13 residues. The sequence derives from a human donor with melanoma. The material sequenced was CD8+ T cells from peripheral blood, taken before anti-PD-1 treatment. The gene calls are TRBV29-1 and TRBJ1-2; 9 nucleotides agree with TRBD1. This CDR3 is CSGLGQGSYGYTF. CDR3 nucleotide sequence: TGCAGCGGCCTGGGACAGGGTTCCTATGGCTACACCTTC.